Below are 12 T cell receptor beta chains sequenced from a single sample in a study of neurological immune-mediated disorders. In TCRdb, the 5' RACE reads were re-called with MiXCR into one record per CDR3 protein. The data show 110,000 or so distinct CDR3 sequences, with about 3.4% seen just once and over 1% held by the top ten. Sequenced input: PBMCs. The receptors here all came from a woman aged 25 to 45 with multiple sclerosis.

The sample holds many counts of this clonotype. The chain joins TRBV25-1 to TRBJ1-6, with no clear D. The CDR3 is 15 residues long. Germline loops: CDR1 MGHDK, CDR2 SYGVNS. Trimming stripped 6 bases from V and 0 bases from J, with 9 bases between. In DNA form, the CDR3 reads TGTGCCAGCAGCCCGGGGAGCTCCTATAATTCACCCCTCCACTTT. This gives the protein CASSPGSSYNSPLHF.

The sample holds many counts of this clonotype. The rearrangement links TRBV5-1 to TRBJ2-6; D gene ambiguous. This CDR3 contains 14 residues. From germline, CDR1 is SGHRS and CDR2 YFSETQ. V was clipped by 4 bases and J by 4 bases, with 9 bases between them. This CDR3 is CASSALTGANVLTF. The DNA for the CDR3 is TGCGCCAGCAGCGCCTTGACAGGGGCCAACGTCCTGACTTTC.

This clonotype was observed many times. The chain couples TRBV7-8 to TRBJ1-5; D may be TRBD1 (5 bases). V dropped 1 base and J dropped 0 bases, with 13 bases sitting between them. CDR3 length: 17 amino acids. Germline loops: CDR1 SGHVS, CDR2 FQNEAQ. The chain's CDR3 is CASSLVRGRVSNQPQHF. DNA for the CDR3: TGTGCCAGCAGCTTAGTAAGGGGAAGGGTTAGCAATCAGCCCCAGCATTTT.

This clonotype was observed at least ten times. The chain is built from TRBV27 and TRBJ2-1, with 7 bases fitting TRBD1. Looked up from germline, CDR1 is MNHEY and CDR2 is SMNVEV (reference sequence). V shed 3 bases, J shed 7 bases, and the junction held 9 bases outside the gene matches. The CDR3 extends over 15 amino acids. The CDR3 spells CASSLRQGRLNEQFF. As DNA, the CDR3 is TGTGCCAGCAGTTTGAGACAGGGTCGGCTAAATGAGCAGTTCTTC.

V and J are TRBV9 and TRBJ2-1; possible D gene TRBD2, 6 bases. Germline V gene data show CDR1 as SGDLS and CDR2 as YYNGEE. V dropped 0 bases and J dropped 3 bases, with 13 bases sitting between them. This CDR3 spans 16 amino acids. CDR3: CASSVDTGVVYNEQFF. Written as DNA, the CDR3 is TGTGCCAGCAGCGTAGACACGGGAGTGGTCTACAATGAGCAGTTCTTC.

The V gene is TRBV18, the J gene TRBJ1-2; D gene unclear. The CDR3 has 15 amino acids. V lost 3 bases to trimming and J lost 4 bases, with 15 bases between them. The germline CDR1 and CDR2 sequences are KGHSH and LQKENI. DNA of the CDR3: TGTGCCAGCTCACCTTCGTCCCCCACACCCTATGGCTACACCTTC. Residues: CASSPSSPTPYGYTF. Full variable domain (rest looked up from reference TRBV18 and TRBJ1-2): NAGVMQNPRHLVRRRGQEARLRCSPMKGHSHVYWYRQLPEEGLKFMVYLQKENIIDESGMPKERFSAEFPKEGPSILRIQQVVRGDSAAYFCASSPSSPTPYGYTFGSGTRLTVV.

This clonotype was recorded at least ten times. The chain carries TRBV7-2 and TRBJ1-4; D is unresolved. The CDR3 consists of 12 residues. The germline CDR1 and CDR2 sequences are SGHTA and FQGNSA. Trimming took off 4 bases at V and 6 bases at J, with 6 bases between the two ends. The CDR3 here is CASSSYDEKLFF. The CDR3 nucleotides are TGTGCCAGCAGCTCCTATGATGAAAAACTGTTTTTT. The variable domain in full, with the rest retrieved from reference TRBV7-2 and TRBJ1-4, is GAGVSQSPSNKVTEKGKDVELRCDPISGHTALYWYRQSLGQGLEFLIYFQGNSAPDKSGLPSDRFSAERTGGSVSTLTIQRTQQEDSAVYLCASSSYDEKLFFGSGTQLSVL.

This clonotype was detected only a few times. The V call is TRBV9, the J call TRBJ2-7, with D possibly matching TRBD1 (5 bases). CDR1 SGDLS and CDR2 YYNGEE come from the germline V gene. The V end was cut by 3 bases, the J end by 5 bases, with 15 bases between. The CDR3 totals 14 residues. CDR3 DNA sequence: TGTGCCAGCAGCGGAAGACCGGGCAGGGACGAGCAGTACTTC. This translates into CASSGRPGRDEQYF.

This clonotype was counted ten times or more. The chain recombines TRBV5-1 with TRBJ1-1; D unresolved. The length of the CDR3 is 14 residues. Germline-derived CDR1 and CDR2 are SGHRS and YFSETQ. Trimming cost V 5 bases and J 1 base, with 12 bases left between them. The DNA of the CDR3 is TGCGCCAGCAGTACGGACGGTCAGAACACTGAAGCTTTCTTT. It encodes CASSTDGQNTEAFF. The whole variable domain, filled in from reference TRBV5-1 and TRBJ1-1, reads KAGVTQTPRYLIKTRGQQVTLSCSPISGHRSVSWYQQTPGQGLQFLFEYFSETQRNKGNFPGRFSGRQFSNSRSEMNVSTLELGDSALYLCASSTDGQNTEAFFGQGTRLTVV.

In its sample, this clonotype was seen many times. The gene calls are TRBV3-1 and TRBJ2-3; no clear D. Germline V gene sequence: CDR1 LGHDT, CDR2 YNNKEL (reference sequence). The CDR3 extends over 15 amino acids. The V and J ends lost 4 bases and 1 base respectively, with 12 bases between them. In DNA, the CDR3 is TGTGCCAGCAGCCGGCAATCTCTTGGCACAGATACGCAGTATTTT. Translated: CASSRQSLGTDTQYF.

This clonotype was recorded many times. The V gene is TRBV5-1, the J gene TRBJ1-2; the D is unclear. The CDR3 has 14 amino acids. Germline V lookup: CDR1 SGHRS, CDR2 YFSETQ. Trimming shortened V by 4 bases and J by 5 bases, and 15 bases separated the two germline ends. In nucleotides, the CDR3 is TGCGCCAGCAGCCTTGGTCAGGCGGGGTATGGCTACACCTTC. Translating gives CASSLGQAGYGYTF.

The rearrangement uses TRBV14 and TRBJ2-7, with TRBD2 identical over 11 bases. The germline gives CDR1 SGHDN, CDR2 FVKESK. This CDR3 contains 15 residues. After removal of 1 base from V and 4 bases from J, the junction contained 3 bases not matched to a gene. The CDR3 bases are TGTGCCAGCAGCCAAGGGGGACTAGCGGCATACGAGCAGTACTTC. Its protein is CASSQGGLAAYEQYF.